Listed here are 8 T cell receptor beta chains from one sample, sequenced in a study of T cell changes during pregnancy in multiple sclerosis. This table comes from immunoSEQ multiplex PCR, and its TCRdb copy is limited to in-frame clones, with some not included. Among about 40,000 clones, 88% were seen once, and the ten largest hold approximately 1%. The specimen comprised CD4+ T cells from peripheral blood mononuclear cells, sampled in the second trimester of pregnancy. The receptors shown here come from a female donor with multiple sclerosis, enrolled in a pregnancy study.

This rearrangement joins TRBV2 to TRBJ2-3; D is possibly TRBD1 (5 bases). V lost 7 bases to trimming and J lost 0 bases, with 14 bases between them. The CDR3 is 15 amino acids. In germline, CDR1 is SNHLY, CDR2 FYNNEI. Here the CDR3 reads CASKETVLSTDTQYF. The CDR3 DNA is TGTGCCAGCAAAGAGACAGTGCTAAGCACAGATACGCAGTATTTT.

The gene calls are TRBV28 and TRBJ2-1; tentative D call: TRBD1 (5 bases). Germline V gives CDR1 MDHEN, CDR2 SYDVKM. V lost 5 bases and J lost 0, with 8 bases in between. The CDR3 has 14 amino acids. In DNA, the CDR3 is TGTGCCAGCAGTGGGGCCGGCTCCTACAATGAGCAGTTCTTC. This codes for CASSGAGSYNEQFF.

The chain links TRBV29-1 to TRBJ2-1; 9 nucleotides agree with TRBD2. The CDR3 is made up of 17 amino acids. Germline V gene data show CDR1 as SQVTM and CDR2 as ANQGSEA. Unmatched junction bases numbered 17, after V lost 6 bases and J lost 5 bases. DNA of the CDR3: TGCAGCGTGCTTCTAGCGGGATCCCCATCTTTTGACAATGAGCAGTTCTTC. Translating gives CSVLLAGSPSFDNEQFF.

The chain recombines TRBV2 with TRBJ2-7, with D tentatively TRBD2 (6 bases). The germline V and J ends were trimmed by 8 bases and 1 base, with 9 bases remaining between them. Germline V CDR1 and CDR2: SNHLY, FYNNEI. The CDR3 spans 12 residues. The CDR3 DNA reads as TGTGCCAGCGGGAGGCTTTCCTACGAGCAGTACTTC. It is translated as CASGRLSYEQYF.

This chain connects TRBV19 to TRBJ1-5, with no clear D. Trimming shortened V by 1 base and J by 0 bases, and 10 bases separated the two germline ends. CDR1 and CDR2 from the germline V gene are LNHDA and SQIVND (reference sequence). The CDR3 loop spans 16 amino acids. The CDR3 bases are TGTGCCAGTAGTATAGCCTCAAGCATTAGCAATCAGCCCCAGCATTTT. It codes for CASSIASSISNQPQHF.

The rearrangement uses TRBV28 and TRBJ2-1, with 7 bases that match TRBD2. The V gene's germline CDR1 is MDHEN and CDR2 SYDVKM. V lost 7 bases, J lost 4 bases, and 10 bases stayed unmatched. The CDR3 length is 15 residues. As DNA, the CDR3 is TGTGCCAGCACCAAGCTAGCGGCCCTTTACAATGAGCAGTTCTTC. Amino acids: CASTKLAALYNEQFF.

The CDR3: CASSTISTGYEQYF. CDR3 bases: TGTGCCAGCAGTACCATATCGACTGGGTACGAGCAGTACTTC. The rearrangement uses TRBV6-6 and TRBJ2-7; the D is unclear. With 5 bases removed from V and 4 bases from J, the gap between germline ends came to 15 bases. This CDR3 has 14 residues. Germline-derived CDR1 and CDR2 are MNHNY and SVGAGI (reference sequence).

CDR3 amino acids: CASTEGGRTGADTQYF. CDR3 bases: TGTGCCAGCACCGAGGGTGGGAGGACAGGAGCAGATACGCAGTATTTT. The rearrangement joins TRBV6-6 to TRBJ2-3, with D possibly being TRBD1 (7 bases). Trimming cost V 7 bases and J 4 bases, with 21 bases left between them. The CDR3 is made up of 16 amino acids. The germline CDR1 and CDR2 sequences are MNHNY and SVGAGI (reference sequence).